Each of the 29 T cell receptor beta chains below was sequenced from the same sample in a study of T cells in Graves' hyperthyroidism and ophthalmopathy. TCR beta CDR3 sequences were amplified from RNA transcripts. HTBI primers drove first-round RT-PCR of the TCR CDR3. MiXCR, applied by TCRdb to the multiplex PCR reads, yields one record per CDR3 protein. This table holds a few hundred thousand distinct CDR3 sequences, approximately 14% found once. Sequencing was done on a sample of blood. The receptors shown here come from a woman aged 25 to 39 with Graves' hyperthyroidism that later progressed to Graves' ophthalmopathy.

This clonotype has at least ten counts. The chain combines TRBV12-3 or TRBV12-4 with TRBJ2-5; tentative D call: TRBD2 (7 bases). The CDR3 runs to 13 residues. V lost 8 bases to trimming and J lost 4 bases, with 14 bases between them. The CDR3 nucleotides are TGTGCCAGCGACGACGGGGGGCGAGAGACCCAGTACTTC. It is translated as CASDDGGRETQYF.

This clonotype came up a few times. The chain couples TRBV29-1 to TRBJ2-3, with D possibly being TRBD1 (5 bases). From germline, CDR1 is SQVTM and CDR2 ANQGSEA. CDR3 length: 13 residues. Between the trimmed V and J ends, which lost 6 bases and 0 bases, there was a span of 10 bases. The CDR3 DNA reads TGCAGCGTCTCAGGGATAAGCACAGATACGCAGTATTTT. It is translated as CSVSGISTDTQYF.

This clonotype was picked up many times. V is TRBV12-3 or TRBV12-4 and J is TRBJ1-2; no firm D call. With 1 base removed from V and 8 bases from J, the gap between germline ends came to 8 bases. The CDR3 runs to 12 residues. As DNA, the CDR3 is TGTGCCAGCAGTTTAGTCGGTAGGGGCTACACCTTC. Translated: CASSLVGRGYTF.

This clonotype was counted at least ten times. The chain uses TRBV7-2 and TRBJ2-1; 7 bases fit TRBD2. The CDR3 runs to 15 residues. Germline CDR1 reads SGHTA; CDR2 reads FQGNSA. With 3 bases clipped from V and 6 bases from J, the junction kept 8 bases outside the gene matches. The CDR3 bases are TGTGCCAGCAGCTTGGGTAGCGGGTTGTTCAATGAGCAGTTCTTC. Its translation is CASSLGSGLFNEQFF.

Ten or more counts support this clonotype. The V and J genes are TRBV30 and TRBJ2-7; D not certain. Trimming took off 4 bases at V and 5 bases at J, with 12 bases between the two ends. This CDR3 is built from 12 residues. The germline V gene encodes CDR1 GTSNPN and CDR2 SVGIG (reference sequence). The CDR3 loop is CAWTKLSDEQYF. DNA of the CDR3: TGTGCCTGGACAAAGCTGTCGGACGAGCAGTACTTC.

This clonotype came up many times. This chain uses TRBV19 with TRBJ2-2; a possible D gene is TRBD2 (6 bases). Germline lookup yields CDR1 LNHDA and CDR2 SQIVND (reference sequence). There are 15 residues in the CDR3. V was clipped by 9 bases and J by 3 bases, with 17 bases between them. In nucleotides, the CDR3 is TGTGCCAGCACCCCTGGGAGGAAGGACACCGGGGAGCTGTTTTTT. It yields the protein CASTPGRKDTGELFF.

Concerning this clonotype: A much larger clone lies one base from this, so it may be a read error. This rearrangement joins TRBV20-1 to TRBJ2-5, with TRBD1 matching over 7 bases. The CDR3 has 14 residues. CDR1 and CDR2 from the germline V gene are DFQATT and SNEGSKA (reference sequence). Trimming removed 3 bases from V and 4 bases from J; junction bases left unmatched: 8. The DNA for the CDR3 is TGCAGTGCTAGTTCGAGGAACAGGGGAGAGACCCAGTACTTC. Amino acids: CSASSRNRGETQYF.

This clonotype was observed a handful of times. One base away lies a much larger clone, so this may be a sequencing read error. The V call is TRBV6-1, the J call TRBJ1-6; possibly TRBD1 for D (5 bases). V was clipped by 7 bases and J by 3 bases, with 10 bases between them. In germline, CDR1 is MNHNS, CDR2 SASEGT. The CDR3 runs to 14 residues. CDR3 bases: TGTGCCAGCACTGACAGCCTCTATAATTCACCCCTCCACTTT. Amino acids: CASTDSLYNSPLHF.

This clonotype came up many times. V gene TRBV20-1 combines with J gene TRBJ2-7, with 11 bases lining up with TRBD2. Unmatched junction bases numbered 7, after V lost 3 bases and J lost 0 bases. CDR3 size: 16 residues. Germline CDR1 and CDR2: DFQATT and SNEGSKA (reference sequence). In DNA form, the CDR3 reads TGCAGTGCTAGGGCCGTCACTAGCGGGAGCTCCTACGAGCAGTACTTC. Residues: CSARAVTSGSSYEQYF.

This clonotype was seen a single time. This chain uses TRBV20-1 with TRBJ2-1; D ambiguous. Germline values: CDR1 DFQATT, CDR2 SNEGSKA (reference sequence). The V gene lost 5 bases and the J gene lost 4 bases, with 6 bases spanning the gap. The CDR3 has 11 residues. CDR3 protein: CSASFYNEQFF. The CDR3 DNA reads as TGCAGTGCTTCCTTTTACAATGAGCAGTTCTTC.

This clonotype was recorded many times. The CDR3 loop reads CASSSTSGRINEQFF. CDR3 sequence (DNA): TGTGCCAGCAGCTCCACTAGCGGGAGGATAAATGAGCAGTTCTTC. The chain carries TRBV11-2 and TRBJ2-1; 12 bases are a match to TRBD2. V shed 4 bases and J 7 bases; nucleotides not matched to a gene: 5. This CDR3 has 15 amino acids. Germline CDR1 reads SGHAT; CDR2 reads FQNNGV.

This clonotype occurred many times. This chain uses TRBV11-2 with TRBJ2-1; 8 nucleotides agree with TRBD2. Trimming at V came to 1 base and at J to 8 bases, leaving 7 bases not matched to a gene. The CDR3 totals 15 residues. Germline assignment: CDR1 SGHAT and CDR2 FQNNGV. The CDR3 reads CASSLVIAGRDEQFF. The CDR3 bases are TGTGCCAGCAGCTTAGTAATAGCGGGAAGGGATGAGCAGTTCTTC. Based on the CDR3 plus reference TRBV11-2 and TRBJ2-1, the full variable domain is EAGVAQSPRYKIIEKRQSVAFWCNPISGHATLYWYQQILGQGPKLLIQFQNNGVVDDSQLPKDRFSAERLKGVDSTLKIQPAKLEDSAVYLCASSLVIAGRDEQFFGPGTRLTVL.

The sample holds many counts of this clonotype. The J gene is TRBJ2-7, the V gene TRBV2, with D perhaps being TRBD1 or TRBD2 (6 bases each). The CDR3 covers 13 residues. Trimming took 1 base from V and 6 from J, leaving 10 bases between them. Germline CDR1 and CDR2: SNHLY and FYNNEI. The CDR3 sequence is CASSEEGGSEQYF. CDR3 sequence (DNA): TGTGCCAGCAGTGAAGAGGGGGGCTCCGAGCAGTACTTC.

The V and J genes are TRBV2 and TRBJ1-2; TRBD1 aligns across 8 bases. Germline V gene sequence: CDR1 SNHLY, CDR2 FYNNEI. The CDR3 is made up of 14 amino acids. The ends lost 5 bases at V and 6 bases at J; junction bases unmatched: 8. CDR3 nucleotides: TGTGCCAGCAGTCCAGGGGGCGCTTCGAATGGCTACACCTTC. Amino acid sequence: CASSPGGASNGYTF.

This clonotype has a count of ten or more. Here the CDR3 reads CASISTVNTGELFF. DNA for the CDR3: TGTGCCAGCATAAGTACGGTGAACACCGGGGAGCTGTTTTTT. The chain combines TRBV7-9 with TRBJ2-2; the D is unclear. V was pared by 7 bases and J by 1 base, with 10 bases between. From germline, CDR1 is SEHNR and CDR2 FQNEAQ (reference sequence). CDR3 length: 14 amino acids.

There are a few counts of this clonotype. The CDR3 bases are TGTGCCAGCAACACGGTCGGGTCGAGGAACAATGAGCAGTTCTTC. Protein product: CASNTVGSRNNEQFF. The chain is built from TRBV7-9 and TRBJ2-1; D remains unclear. V was cut by 7 bases and J by 5 bases, with 18 bases left in between. The CDR3 consists of 15 residues. Germline V CDR1 and CDR2: SEHNR, FQNEAQ (reference sequence).

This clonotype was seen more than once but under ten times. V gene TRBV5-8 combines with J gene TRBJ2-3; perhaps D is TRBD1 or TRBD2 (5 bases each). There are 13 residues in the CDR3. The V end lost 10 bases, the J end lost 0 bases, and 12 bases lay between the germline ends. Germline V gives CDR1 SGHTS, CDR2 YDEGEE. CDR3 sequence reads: CAAQEVSTDTQYF. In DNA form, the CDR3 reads TGTGCCGCACAGGAGGTTAGCACAGATACGCAGTATTTT.

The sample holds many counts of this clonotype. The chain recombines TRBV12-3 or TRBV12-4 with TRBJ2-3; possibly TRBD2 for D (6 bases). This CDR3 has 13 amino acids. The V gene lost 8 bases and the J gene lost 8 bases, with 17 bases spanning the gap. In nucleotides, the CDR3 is TGTGCCAGCGCCAAAGGAGGGTTCAGTACGCAGTATTTT. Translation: CASAKGGFSTQYF.

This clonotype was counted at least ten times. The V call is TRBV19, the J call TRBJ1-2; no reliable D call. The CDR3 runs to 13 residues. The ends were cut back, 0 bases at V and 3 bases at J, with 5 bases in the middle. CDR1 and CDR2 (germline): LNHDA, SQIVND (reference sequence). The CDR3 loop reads CASSIDWDYGYTF. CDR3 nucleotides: TGTGCCAGTAGTATAGATTGGGACTATGGCTACACCTTC.

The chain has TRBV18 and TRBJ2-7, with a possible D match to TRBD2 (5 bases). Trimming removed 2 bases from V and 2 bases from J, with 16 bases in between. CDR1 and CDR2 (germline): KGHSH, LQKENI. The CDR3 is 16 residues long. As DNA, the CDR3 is TGTGCCAGCTCACCAGTCCAGCGGAGTTGGGCCTACGAGCAGTACTTC. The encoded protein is CASSPVQRSWAYEQYF.

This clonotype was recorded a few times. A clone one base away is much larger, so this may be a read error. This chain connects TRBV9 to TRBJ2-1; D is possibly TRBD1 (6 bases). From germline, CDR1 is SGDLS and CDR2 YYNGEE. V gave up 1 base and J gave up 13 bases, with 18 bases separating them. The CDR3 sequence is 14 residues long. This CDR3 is CASSVKGQGMVQFF. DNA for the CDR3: TGTGCCAGCAGCGTAAAAGGGCAGGGGATGGTTCAGTTCTTC. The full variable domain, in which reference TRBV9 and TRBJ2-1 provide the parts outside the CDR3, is DSGVTQTPKHLITATGQRVTLRCSPRSGDLSVYWYQQSLDQGLQFLIQYYNGEERAKGNILERFSAQQFPDLHSELNLSSLELGDSALYFCASSVKGQGMVQFFGPGTRLTVL.

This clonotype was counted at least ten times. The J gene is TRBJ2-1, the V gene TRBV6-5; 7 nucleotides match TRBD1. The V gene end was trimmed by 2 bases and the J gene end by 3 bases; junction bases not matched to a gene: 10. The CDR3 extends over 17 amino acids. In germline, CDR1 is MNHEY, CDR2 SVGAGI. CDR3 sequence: CASSYPRDRAVYNEQFF. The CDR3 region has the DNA TGTGCCAGCAGTTACCCACGAGACAGGGCGGTCTACAATGAGCAGTTCTTC.

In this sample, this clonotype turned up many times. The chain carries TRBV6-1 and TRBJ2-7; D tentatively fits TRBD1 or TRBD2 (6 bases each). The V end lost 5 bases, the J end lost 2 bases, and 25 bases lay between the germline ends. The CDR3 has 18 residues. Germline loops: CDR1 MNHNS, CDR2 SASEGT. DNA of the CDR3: TGTGCCAGCAGTTTAAACGCCTACAGGGCCGGGGGTACCTACGAGCAGTACTTC. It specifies CASSLNAYRAGGTYEQYF.

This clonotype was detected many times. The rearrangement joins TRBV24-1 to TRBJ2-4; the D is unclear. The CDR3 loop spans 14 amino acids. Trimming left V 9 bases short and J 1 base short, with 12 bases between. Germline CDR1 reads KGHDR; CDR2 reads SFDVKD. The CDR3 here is CATGVDPAKNIQYF. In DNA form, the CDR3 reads TGTGCCACCGGGGTAGATCCCGCCAAAAACATTCAGTACTTC.

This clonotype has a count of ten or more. CDR3 coding DNA: TGTGCCAGCAGTCCCGGGACAGGTCTGTACCAAGAGACCCAGTACTTC. Its translation: CASSPGTGLYQETQYF. This sequence joins TRBV12-3 or TRBV12-4 and TRBJ2-5; TRBD1 matches 8 bases. V gave up 5 bases and J gave up 0 bases; unmatched junction bases: 8. There are 16 residues in the CDR3.

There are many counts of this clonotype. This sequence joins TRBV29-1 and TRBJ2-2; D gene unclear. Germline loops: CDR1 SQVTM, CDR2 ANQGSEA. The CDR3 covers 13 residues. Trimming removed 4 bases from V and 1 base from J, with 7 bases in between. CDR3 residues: CSVGGWNTGELFF. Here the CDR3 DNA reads TGCAGCGTTGGAGGCTGGAACACCGGGGAGCTGTTTTTT.

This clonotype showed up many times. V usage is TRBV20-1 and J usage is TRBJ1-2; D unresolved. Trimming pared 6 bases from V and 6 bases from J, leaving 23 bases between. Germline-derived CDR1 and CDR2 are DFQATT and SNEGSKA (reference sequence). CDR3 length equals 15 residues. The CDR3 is CSAQSSHGLGNGYTF. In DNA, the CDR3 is TGCAGTGCCCAGAGTAGTCATGGTTTGGGCAATGGCTACACCTTC.

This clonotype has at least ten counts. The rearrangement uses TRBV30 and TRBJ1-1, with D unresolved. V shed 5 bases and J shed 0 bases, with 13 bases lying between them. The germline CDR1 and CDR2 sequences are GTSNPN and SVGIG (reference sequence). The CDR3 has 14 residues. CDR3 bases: TGTGCCTGGGACGAGGAAAGGATGAACACTGAAGCTTTCTTT. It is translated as CAWDEERMNTEAFF.

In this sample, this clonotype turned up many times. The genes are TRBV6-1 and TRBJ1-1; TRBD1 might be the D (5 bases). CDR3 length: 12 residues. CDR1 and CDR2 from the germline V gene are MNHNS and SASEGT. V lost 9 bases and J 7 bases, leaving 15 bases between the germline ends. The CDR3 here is CASSFRGDEAFF. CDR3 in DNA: TGTGCCAGTTCATTCAGAGGGGATGAAGCTTTCTTT.